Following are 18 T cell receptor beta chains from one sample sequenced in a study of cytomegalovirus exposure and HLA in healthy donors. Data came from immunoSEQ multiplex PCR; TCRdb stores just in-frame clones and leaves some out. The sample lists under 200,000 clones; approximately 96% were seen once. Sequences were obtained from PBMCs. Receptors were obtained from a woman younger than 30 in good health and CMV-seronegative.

CDR3 region: CASSVGNGGYNEQFF. DNA for the CDR3: TGTGCCAGCAGCGTAGGTAACGGGGGCTACAATGAGCAGTTCTTC. The gene calls are TRBV9 and TRBJ2-1; possible D gene TRBD2, 6 bases. Germline CDR1 and CDR2: SGDLS and YYNGEE. This CDR3 region has 15 residues. The V gene lost 0 bases and the J gene lost 3 bases, with 10 bases spanning the gap.

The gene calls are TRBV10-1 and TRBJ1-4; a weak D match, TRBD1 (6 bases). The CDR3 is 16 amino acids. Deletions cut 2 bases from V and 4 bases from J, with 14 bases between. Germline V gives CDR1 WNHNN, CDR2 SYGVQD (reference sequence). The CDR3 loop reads CASSEGSLGGNEKLFF. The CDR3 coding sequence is TGCGCCAGCAGTGAGGGCTCTCTAGGGGGTAATGAAAAACTGTTTTTT.

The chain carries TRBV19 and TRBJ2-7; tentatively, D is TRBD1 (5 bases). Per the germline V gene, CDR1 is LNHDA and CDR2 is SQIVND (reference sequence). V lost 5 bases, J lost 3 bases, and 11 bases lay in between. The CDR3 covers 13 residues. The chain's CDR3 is CASSVGQGYEQYF. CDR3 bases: TGTGCCAGTAGTGTCGGCCAGGGCTACGAGCAGTACTTC.

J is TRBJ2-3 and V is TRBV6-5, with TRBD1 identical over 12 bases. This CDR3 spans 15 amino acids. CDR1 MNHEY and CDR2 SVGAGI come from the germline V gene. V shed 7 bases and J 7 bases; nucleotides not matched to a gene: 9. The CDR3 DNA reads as TGTGCCAGCACCCCAACGGGACAGGGGGCGAATACGCAGTATTTT. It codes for CASTPTGQGANTQYF.

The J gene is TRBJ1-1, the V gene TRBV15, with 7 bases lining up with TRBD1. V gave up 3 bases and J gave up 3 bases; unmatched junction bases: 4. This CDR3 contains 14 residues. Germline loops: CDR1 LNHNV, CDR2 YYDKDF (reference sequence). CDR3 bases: TGTGCCACCAGCAGGAGACAGGGCCACACTGAAGCTTTCTTT. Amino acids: CATSRRQGHTEAFF.

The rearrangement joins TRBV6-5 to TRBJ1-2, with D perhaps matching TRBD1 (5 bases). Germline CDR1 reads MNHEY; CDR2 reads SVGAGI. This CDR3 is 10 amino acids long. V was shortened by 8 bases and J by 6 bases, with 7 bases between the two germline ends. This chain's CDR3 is CASAGNGYTF. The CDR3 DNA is TGTGCCAGCGCAGGGAATGGCTACACCTTC.

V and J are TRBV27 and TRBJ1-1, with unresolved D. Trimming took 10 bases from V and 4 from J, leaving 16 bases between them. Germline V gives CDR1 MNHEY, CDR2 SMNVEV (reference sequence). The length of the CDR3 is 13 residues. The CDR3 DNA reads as TGTGCCACCTGGACGTCCCGGGGCACTGAAGCTTTCTTT. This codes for CATWTSRGTEAFF.

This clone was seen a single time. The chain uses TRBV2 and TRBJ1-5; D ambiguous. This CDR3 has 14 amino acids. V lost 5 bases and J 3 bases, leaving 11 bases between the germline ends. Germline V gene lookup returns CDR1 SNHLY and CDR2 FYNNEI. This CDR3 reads CASSFADTNQPQHF. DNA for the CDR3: TGTGCCAGCAGTTTTGCAGATACCAATCAGCCCCAGCATTTT.

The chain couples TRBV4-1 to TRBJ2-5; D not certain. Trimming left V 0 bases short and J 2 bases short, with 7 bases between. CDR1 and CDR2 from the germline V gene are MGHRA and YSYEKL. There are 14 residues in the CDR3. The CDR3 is CASSQDGQQETQYF. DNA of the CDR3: TGCGCCAGCAGCCAAGATGGGCAACAAGAGACCCAGTACTTC.

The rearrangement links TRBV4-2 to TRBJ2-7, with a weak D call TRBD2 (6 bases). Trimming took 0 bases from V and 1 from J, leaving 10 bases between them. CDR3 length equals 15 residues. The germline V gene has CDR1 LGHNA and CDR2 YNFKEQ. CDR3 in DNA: TGTGCCAGCAGCCAAGATGGGGACTTATCCTACGAGCAGTACTTC. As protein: CASSQDGDLSYEQYF.

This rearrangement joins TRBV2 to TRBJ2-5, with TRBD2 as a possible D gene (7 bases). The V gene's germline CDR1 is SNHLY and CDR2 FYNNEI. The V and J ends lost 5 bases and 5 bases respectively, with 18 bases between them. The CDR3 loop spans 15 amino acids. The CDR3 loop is CASSSWGGLRETQYF. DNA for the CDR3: TGTGCCAGCAGTTCTTGGGGGGGCCTGCGGGAGACCCAGTACTTC.

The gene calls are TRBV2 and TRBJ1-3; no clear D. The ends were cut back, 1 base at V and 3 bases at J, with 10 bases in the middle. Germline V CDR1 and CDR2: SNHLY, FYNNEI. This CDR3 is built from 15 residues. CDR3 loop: CASSEVEGFGNTIYF. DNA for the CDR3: TGTGCCAGCAGTGAAGTTGAGGGATTTGGAAACACCATATATTTT.

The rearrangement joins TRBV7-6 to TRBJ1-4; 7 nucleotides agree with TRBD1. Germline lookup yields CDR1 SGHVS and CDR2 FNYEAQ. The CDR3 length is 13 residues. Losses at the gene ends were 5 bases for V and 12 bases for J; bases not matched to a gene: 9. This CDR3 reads CASSGATGRQLFF. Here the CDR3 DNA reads TGTGCCAGCAGCGGAGCGACAGGGAGGCAACTGTTTTTT.

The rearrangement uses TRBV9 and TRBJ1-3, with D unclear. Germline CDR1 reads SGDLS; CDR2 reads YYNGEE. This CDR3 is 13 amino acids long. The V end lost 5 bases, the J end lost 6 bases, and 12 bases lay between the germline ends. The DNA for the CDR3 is TGTGCCAGCAGTGATTGGGCCAAAAACACCATATATTTT. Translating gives CASSDWAKNTIYF. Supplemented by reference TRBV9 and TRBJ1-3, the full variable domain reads DSGVTQTPKHLITATGQRVTLRCSPRSGDLSVYWYQQSLDQGLQFLIQYYNGEERAKGNILERFSAQQFPDLHSELNLSSLELGDSALYFCASSDWAKNTIYFGEGSWLTVV.

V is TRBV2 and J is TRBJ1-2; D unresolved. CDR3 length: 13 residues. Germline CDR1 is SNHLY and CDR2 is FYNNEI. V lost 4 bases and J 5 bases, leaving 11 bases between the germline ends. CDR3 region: CASSVSPIYGYTF. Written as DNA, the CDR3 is TGTGCCAGCAGTGTTTCCCCAATTTATGGCTACACCTTC.

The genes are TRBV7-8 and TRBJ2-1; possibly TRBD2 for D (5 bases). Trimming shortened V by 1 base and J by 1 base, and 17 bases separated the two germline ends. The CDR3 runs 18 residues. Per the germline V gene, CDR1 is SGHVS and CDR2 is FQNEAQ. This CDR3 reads CASSLGRPLTVSYNEQFF. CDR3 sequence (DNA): TGTGCCAGCAGCTTAGGGAGGCCTCTCACTGTGTCCTACAATGAGCAGTTCTTC.

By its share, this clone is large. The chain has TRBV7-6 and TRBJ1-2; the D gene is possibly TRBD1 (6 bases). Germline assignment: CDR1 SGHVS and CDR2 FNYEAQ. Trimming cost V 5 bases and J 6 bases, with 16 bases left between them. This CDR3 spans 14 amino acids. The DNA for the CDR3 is TGTGCCAGCAGCCCAGGACAGCCGCCTCATGGCTACACCTTC. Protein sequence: CASSPGQPPHGYTF.

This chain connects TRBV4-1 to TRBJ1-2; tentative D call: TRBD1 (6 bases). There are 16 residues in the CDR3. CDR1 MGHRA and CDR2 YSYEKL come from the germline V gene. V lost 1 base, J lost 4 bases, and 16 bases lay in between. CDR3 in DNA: TGCGCCAGCAGCCAAGGGGGCTTAAGGGGGGGCTATGGCTACACCTTC. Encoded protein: CASSQGGLRGGYGYTF.